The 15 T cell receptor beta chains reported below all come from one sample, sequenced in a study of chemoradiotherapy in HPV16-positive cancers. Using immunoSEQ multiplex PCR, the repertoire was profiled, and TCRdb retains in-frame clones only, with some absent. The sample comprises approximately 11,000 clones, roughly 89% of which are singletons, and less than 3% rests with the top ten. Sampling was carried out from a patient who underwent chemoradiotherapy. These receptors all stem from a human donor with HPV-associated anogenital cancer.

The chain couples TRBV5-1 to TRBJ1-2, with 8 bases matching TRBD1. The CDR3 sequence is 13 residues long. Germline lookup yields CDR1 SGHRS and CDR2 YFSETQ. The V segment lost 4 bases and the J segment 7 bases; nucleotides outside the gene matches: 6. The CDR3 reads CASSTTGEGGYTF. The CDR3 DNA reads TGCGCCAGCAGCACGACAGGGGAGGGTGGCTACACCTTC. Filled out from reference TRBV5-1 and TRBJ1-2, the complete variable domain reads KAGVTQTPRYLIKTRGQQVTLSCSPISGHRSVSWYQQTPGQGLQFLFEYFSETQRNKGNFPGRFSGRQFSNSRSEMNVSTLELGDSALYLCASSTTGEGGYTFGSGTRLTVV.

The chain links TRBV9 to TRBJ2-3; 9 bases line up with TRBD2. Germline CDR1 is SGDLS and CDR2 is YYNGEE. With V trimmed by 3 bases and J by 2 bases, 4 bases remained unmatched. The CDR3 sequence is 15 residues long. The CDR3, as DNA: TGTGCCAGCAGCGGCCTAGCGGGACCCACAGATACGCAGTATTTT. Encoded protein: CASSGLAGPTDTQYF.

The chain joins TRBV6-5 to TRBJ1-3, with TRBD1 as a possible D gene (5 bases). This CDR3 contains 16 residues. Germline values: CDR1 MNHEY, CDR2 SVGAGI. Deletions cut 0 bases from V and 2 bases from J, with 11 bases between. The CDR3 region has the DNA TGTGCCAGCAGTTACTCTCGGGGGGTCGCTGGAAACACCATATATTTT. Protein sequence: CASSYSRGVAGNTIYF.

CDR3 sequence: CASSEGRVATGELFF. DNA of the CDR3: TGTGCCAGCAGTGAGGGTAGGGTAGCCACCGGGGAGCTGTTTTTT. J is TRBJ2-2 and V is TRBV25-1; D ambiguous. The CDR3 runs to 15 residues. Germline V gene lookup returns CDR1 MGHDK and CDR2 SYGVNS. V was cut by 3 bases and J by 4 bases, with 12 bases left in between. The full variable domain, with the rest looked up from reference TRBV25-1 and TRBJ2-2, is EADIYQTPRYLVIGTGKKITLECSQTMGHDKMYWYQQDPGMELHLIHYSYGVNSTEKGDLSSESTVSRIRTEHFPLTLESARPSHTSQYLCASSEGRVATGELFFGEGSRLTVL.

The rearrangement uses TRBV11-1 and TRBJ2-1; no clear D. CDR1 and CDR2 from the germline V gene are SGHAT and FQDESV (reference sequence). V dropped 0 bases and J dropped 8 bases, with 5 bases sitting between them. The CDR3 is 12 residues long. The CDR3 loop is CASSLAQYEQFF. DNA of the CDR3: TGTGCCAGCAGCTTAGCGCAATATGAGCAGTTCTTC. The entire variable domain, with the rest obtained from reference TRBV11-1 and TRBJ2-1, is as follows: EAEVAQSPRYKITEKSQAVAFWCDPISGHATLYWYRQILGQGPELLVQFQDESVVDDSQLPKDRFSAERLKGVDSTLKIQPAELGDSAMYLCASSLAQYEQFFGPGTRLTVL.

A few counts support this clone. CDR3 in amino acids: CASSYSTGGANGYTF. The DNA of the CDR3 is TGTGCCAGCAGTTACTCTACAGGGGGCGCGAATGGCTACACCTTC. The V call is TRBV6-5, the J call TRBJ1-2, with 9 nucleotides matching TRBD1. V lost 0 bases and J lost 6; bases outside the gene matches: 5. From germline, CDR1 is MNHEY and CDR2 SVGAGI. The CDR3 length is 15 residues.

The CDR3 sequence is CASSESEARETQYF. The CDR3 bases are TGTGCCAGCAGTGAGTCGGAGGCGCGAGAGACCCAGTACTTC. The V call is TRBV25-1, the J call TRBJ2-5, with a tentative D call TRBD2 (5 bases). Germline lookup yields CDR1 MGHDK and CDR2 SYGVNS. The V end was cut by 3 bases, the J end by 4 bases, with 12 bases between. CDR3 length equals 14 residues.

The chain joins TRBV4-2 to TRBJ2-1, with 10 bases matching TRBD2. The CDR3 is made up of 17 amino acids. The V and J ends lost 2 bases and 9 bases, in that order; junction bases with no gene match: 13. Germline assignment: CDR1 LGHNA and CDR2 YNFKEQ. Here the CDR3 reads CASSQSKREGGRGEQFF. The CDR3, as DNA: TGTGCCAGCAGCCAAAGTAAGCGGGAGGGCGGTCGGGGTGAGCAGTTCTTC.

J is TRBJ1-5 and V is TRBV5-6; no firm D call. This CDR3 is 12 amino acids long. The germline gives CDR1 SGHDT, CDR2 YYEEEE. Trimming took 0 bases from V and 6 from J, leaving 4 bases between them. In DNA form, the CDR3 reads TGTGCCAGCAGCTTGGTAGGTCAGCCCCAGCATTTT. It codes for CASSLVGQPQHF.

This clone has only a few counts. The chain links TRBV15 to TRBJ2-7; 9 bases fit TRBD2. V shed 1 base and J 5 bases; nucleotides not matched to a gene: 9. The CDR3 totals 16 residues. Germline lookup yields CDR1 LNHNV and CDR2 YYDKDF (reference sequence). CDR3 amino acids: CATSRALGGRVDEQYF. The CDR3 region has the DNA TGTGCCACCAGCAGAGCCCTCGGCGGGAGGGTGGACGAGCAGTACTTC.

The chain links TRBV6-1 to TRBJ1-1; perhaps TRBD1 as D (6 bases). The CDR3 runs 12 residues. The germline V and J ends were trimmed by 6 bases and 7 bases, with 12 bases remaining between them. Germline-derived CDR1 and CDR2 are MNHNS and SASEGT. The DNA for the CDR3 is TGTGCCAGCAGCGCAGGGACAAGTGAAGCTTTCTTT. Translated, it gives CASSAGTSEAFF.

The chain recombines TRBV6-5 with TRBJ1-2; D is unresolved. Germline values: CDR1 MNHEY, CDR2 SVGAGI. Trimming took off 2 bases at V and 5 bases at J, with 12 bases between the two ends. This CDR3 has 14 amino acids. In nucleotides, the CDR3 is TGTGCCAGCAGTTACGAGGCAGGCCCATATGGCTACACCTTC. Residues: CASSYEAGPYGYTF.

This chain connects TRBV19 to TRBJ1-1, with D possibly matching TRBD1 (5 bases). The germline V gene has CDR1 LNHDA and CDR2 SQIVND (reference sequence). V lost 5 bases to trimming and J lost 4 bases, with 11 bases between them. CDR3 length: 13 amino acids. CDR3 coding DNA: TGTGCCAGTAGTGGGGGGAGAGGCACTGAAGCTTTCTTT. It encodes CASSGGRGTEAFF.

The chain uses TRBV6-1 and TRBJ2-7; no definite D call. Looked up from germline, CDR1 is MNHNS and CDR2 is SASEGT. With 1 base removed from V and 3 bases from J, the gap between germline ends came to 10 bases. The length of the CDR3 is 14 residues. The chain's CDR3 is CASSEGVFNYEQYF. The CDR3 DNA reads TGTGCCAGCAGTGAAGGGGTATTCAACTACGAGCAGTACTTC.

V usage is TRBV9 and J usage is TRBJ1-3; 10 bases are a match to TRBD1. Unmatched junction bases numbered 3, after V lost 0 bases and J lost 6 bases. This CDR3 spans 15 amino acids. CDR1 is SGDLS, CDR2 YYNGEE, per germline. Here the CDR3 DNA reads TGTGCCAGCAGCGTAGGGGGGACAGGGGTAAACACCATATATTTT. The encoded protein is CASSVGGTGVNTIYF. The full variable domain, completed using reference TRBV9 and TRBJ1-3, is DSGVTQTPKHLITATGQRVTLRCSPRSGDLSVYWYQQSLDQGLQFLIQYYNGEERAKGNILERFSAQQFPDLHSELNLSSLELGDSALYFCASSVGGTGVNTIYFGEGSWLTVV.